This T cell receptor (beta chain) was sequenced in a study of T cells after yellow fever vaccination. Study in general: In the case of low-cell-number fractions, SMART-Seq v4 Ultra Low Input was used for preparation.

TCRdb reanalysed the 5' RACE reads using MiXCR and keeps one entry per CDR3 protein. The table shows about 210,000 distinct CDR3 sequences, with approximately 3% occurring only once. In this sample, this clonotype turned up a few times. Its antigen remains unidentified. Study-wide points: There was a possibility that FACS-sorted repertoires contained abundant clonotypes contaminating from the bulk population. Post-booster repertoires contained most primary-vaccination clones again (approximately 97% CD4, 85% to 90% CD8).

Source: CD4+ T cells sorted from PBMCs, taken 10 days after the yellow fever booster vaccination. The receptor's source is a man younger than 30 who received the YFV17D yellow fever vaccine.

The CDR3: CASSLVGQRSGNTIYF. The CDR3 DNA follows: TGTGCCAGCAGTTTAGTGGGACAAAGAAGTGGAAACACCATATATTTT. The rearrangement joins TRBV12-3 or TRBV12-4 to TRBJ1-3; D possibly corresponds to TRBD1 (6 bases). CDR3 length: 16 amino acids. Deletions cut 1 base from V and 3 bases from J, with 13 bases between.